Sequencing of this T cell receptor (beta chain) was carried out in a study of T cells in localized non-small cell lung cancer (dated by TCRdb to 2018 to 2021). Regarding the complete study: Comparing tumors with uninvolved tumor-adjacent lungs, the study looked at the T cell repertoires of 236 patients with early-stage NSCLC. NSCLC patients had a mean age of around 61 years, and fewer than 150 were male and about a hundred female. All 240 or so NSCLC patients in the cohort were treatment-naive and had localized lung tumors that were resected.

A remark on this clone: Its antigen remains unidentified. One base away there is no much larger clone; base qualities are not given.

Study-wide conclusions, independent of this receptor: Because multi-region sequencing of the tumors was not done, intratumor heterogeneity could not be ruled out. Uninvolved tumor-adjacent lung showed the highest T cell clonality, higher than tumor, which suggests more focused antigenic responses in the uninvolved tumor-adjacent lung. Longer overall survival was associated with higher blood T cell density, whereas shorter survival was associated with higher adjacent-lung clonality. Since the design was exploratory, TCR variables were selected using unadjusted p-values with no false-discovery rate correction. A median of approximately 50 of the top 100 tumor clones turned up in the paired uninvolved adjacent lung, and under 30 of those clones also ranked among the top 100 of that same adjacent lung.

At diagnosis, tumor, uninvolved tumor-adjacent lung and peripheral blood were collected and then preserved as a mix of FFPE and fresh-frozen material. For TCR repertoire profiling, blood samples were analyzed in the form of peripheral blood mononuclear cells. TCR beta CDR3 regions were sequenced from DNA using the immunoSEQ Assay. From the authors' description of their analysis: T cell density was computed as TCR beta template counts normalized to usable DNA estimated by amplifying housekeeping genes. Richness was estimated with the preseqR package, extrapolating to 400,000 templates for PBMC samples and 120,000 templates for tissue samples. Clonality was taken to be one minus Pielou's evenness. Differential abundance testing on productive amino-acid clonotypes, with a minimum total count of 5 and an alpha of 0.1, was used to identify tissue-enriched TCRs. The Jaccard Index and the Morisita Overlap Index were used to measure repertoire overlap between compartments. TCR beta CDR3s were clustered by GLIPH together with public tetramer-defined viral CDR3s, and at least three viral sequences plus V-gene enrichment were required for viral motifs. TCRdb mirrors the immuneACCESS table, restricted to in-frame sequences. Some clones are absent from its copies; in checked studies, under half trace to an unresolved V gene, and the reason for the others is unknown. The V and J calls and the clone size are those of that table, but D and trimming were determined from the DNA. The table for this sample lists roughly 48,000 clones; around three quarters of them were counted only once. The ten largest clones add up to about a sixth of the sample.

Including cysteine and phenylalanine, the CDR3 has 15 amino acids. The retained sequence is limited to the CDR3, 45 bases, with the frame set at the first base. Per the germline V gene, MNHEY is the CDR1 and SVGAGI is the CDR2. Between the V and J ends, shortened by 4 bases and 8 bases respectively, the junction contains 20 bases. The clonotype originates from a man between 35 and 75 years old with stage I squamous cell lung carcinoma. The rearrangement joined TRBV6-5 to TRBJ1-2, with the D segment identity uncertain. Here the sequenced sample was peripheral blood, taken before any cancer treatment. The CDR3 region has the sequence CASSLSALDSVGYTF. The sequenced DNA: TGTGCCAGCAGTTTATCGGCTCTCGACTCCGTCGGCTACACCTTC.